Listed here are 24 T cell receptor beta chains from one sample, sequenced in a study of shared T cell receptors in the human thymus. TCRdb's table, derived via immunoSEQ multiplex PCR, lists solely in-frame clones and lacks some. The table records hundreds of thousands of clones, roughly 88% of them present only once. In addition, the sample was reused for a study of human thymus T cells.

The sequenced sample consisted of thymocytes. These receptors all come from a boy younger than two with a congenital heart defect.

V is TRBV6-1 and J is TRBJ2-5; D perhaps matches TRBD2 (5 bases). V lost 9 bases, J lost 2 bases, and 16 bases lay in between. The CDR3 length is 14 residues. CDR1 is MNHNS and CDR2 is SASEGT in the germline V gene. The CDR3 DNA sequence: TGTGCCAGTGACCCGGGGTGGGTTCAAGAGACCCAGTACTTC. It translates to CASDPGWVQETQYF.

This sequence joins TRBV30 and TRBJ2-3; the match to TRBD2 covers 11 bases. The J segment lost 2 bases and the V segment lost 0 bases, leaving 19 bases of the junction unmatched. Germline values: CDR1 GTSNPN, CDR2 SVGIG (reference sequence). This CDR3 region has 21 residues. CDR3 coding DNA: TGTGCCTGGAGTGTTAGTCCCTCGGGTAGCGGGAGGGAGCTGGCCACAGATACGCAGTATTTT. Its translation: CAWSVSPSGSGRELATDTQYF.

This chain uses TRBV11-3 with TRBJ2-7, with D perhaps TRBD2 (5 bases). CDR1 SGHNT and CDR2 YENEEA come from the germline V gene. The CDR3 spans 12 residues. V lost 0 bases and J 7 bases, leaving 7 bases between the germline ends. The CDR3 is CASSLDPGEQYF. The CDR3 nucleotides read TGTGCCAGCAGCTTAGATCCGGGGGAGCAGTACTTC. The variable domain in full, completed from reference TRBV11-3 and TRBJ2-7, reads EAGVVQSPRYKIIEKKQPVAFWCNPISGHNTLYWYLQNLGQGPELLIRYENEEAVDDSQLPKDRFSAERLKGVDSTLKIQPAELGDSAVYLCASSLDPGEQYFGPGTRLTVT.

The V gene is TRBV6-5, the J gene TRBJ1-1; no clear D. This CDR3 has 15 amino acids. Germline V gene data show CDR1 as MNHEY and CDR2 as SVGAGI. The ends were cut back, 0 bases at V and 10 bases at J, with 18 bases in the middle. Here the CDR3 DNA reads TGTGCCAGCAGTTACTCGAATAAGGCGATTCACAGAGCTTTCTTT. This gives the protein CASSYSNKAIHRAFF.

The V gene is TRBV28, the J gene TRBJ2-5; possibly TRBD1 for D (6 bases). Germline V gives CDR1 MDHEN, CDR2 SYDVKM. This CDR3 is built from 15 residues. V gave up 3 bases and J gave up 5 bases, with 16 bases separating them. The CDR3 sequence is CASSFGIGGPETQYF. CDR3 sequence (DNA): TGTGCCAGCAGTTTCGGGATTGGGGGCCCGGAGACCCAGTACTTC.

The chain links TRBV19 to TRBJ1-1, with TRBD1 matching 7 bases. This CDR3 contains 18 residues. The V and J ends lost 5 bases and 1 base, in that order; junction bases with no gene match: 16. Germline V gene data show CDR1 as LNHDA and CDR2 as SQIVND (reference sequence). CDR3 DNA: TGTGCCAGTAGTCGTCGACAGGGCCTTATGGGGACGAACACTGAAGCTTTCTTT. Encoded protein: CASSRRQGLMGTNTEAFF.

This chain uses TRBV14 with TRBJ2-1; 9 bases align to TRBD2. This CDR3 comprises 20 residues. J was trimmed by 4 bases and V by 5 bases; bases with no gene match: 21. The germline V gene has CDR1 SGHDN and CDR2 FVKESK. CDR3 sequence: CASSSGRGKRLAGRYNEQFF. The CDR3 nucleotides are TGTGCCAGCAGCTCAGGCAGGGGGAAGCGGCTAGCGGGAAGGTACAATGAGCAGTTCTTC. The variable domain in full, completed from reference TRBV14 and TRBJ2-1, reads EAGVTQFPSHSVIEKGQTVTLRCDPISGHDNLYWYRRVMGKEIKFLLHFVKESKQDESGMPNNRFLAERTGGTYSTLKVQPAELEDSGVYFCASSSGRGKRLAGRYNEQFFGPGTRLTVL.

The chain recombines TRBV18 with TRBJ1-2; tentatively, D is TRBD1 (6 bases). The CDR3 loop spans 16 amino acids. The V gene's germline CDR1 is KGHSH and CDR2 LQKENI. V was pared by 6 bases and J by 4 bases, with 21 bases between. CDR3 coding DNA: TGTGCCAGCTCCCACCAATGGGGGCGGCGGATCTATGGCTACACCTTC. Translated: CASSHQWGRRIYGYTF.

The chain is built from TRBV28 and TRBJ1-2; 9 positions match TRBD1. This CDR3 has 14 residues. Germline V gene data show CDR1 as MDHEN and CDR2 as SYDVKM. The junction had 2 bases not matched to a gene; V was cut back by 4 bases and J by 2 bases. CDR3 sequence (DNA): TGTGCCAGCAGTTCCGGGACAGGGAACTATGGCTACACCTTC. As protein: CASSSGTGNYGYTF.

The rearrangement joins TRBV4-3 to TRBJ2-7; 10 bases map to TRBD1. With 1 base clipped from V and 5 bases from J, the junction kept 8 bases outside the gene matches. Germline V CDR1 and CDR2: LGHNA, YSLEER. The CDR3 is 16 amino acids. In nucleotides, the CDR3 is TGCGCCAGCAGCCAAGGGGTTGGGACAGGGGCCCACGAGCAGTACTTC. It specifies CASSQGVGTGAHEQYF.

CDR3 sequence: CASSSGLAGLKETQYF. The CDR3 DNA reads as TGCGCCAGCAGCTCCGGACTAGCGGGCCTGAAGGAGACCCAGTACTTC. The chain couples TRBV5-1 to TRBJ2-5, with 11 bases fitting TRBD2. This CDR3 is built from 16 residues. Germline V gene sequence: CDR1 SGHRS, CDR2 YFSETQ. The V and J ends lost 3 bases and 5 bases, in that order; junction bases with no gene match: 9.

The chain recombines TRBV29-1 with TRBJ2-5; 12 bases match TRBD2. The CDR3 extends over 13 amino acids. The V gene end was trimmed by 6 bases and the J gene end by 4 bases; junction bases not matched to a gene: 3. Germline CDR1 SQVTM, CDR2 ANQGSEA. The CDR3 DNA follows: TGCAGCGTCCCGGGACTAGCGGGAGAGACCCAGTACTTC. Its translation is CSVPGLAGETQYF.

This clone was found once. The chain recombines TRBV4-3 with TRBJ2-2; TRBD2 matches at 13 bases. The V gene's germline CDR1 is LGHNA and CDR2 YSLEER. Unmatched junction bases numbered 5, after V lost 1 base and J lost 0 bases. The CDR3 length is 19 residues. CDR3 in amino acids: CASSQAFGTSGANTGELFF. In DNA form, the CDR3 reads TGCGCCAGCAGCCAAGCTTTCGGGACTAGCGGGGCGAACACCGGGGAGCTGTTTTTT.

The rearrangement joins TRBV10-3 to TRBJ2-5; D is ambiguous. The CDR3 consists of 14 residues. Trimming removed 2 bases from V and 5 bases from J, with 12 bases in between. Germline V CDR1 and CDR2: ENHRY, SYGVKD. In DNA, the CDR3 is TGTGCCATCAGTGAGGCTGCACGGTTGGAGACCCAGTACTTC. This sequence encodes CAISEAARLETQYF.

This chain links TRBV11-2 with TRBJ2-7; 9 bases agree with TRBD1. The CDR3 totals 16 residues. V gave up 4 bases and J gave up 1 base; unmatched junction bases: 8. Germline V lookup: CDR1 SGHAT, CDR2 FQNNGV. The CDR3 DNA reads as TGTGCCAGCAGCTCCTTCCGGGACAGGGAGTCCTACGAGCAGTACTTC. It codes for CASSSFRDRESYEQYF.

The chain recombines TRBV19 with TRBJ1-3; D gene uncertain. Trimming removed 4 bases from V and 0 bases from J, with 10 bases in between. The length of the CDR3 is 15 residues. CDR1 and CDR2 (germline): LNHDA, SQIVND (reference sequence). This chain's CDR3 is CASSRLQSSGNTIYF. CDR3 bases: TGTGCCAGTAGTAGACTCCAGAGCTCTGGAAACACCATATATTTT.

The CDR3 nucleotides are TGCGCCAGCAGTCAATCAAAACAGGGGGCCTCTAATGAAAAACTGTTTTTT. Amino acids: CASSQSKQGASNEKLFF. The chain carries TRBV23-1 and TRBJ1-4, with 9 bases fitting TRBD1. TRBV23-1 is an ORF; its function is uncertain. The ends lost 0 bases at V and 3 bases at J; junction bases unmatched: 5. There are 17 residues in the CDR3.

V gene TRBV18 combines with J gene TRBJ1-4; TRBD1 aligns across 9 bases. The CDR3 spans 15 residues. Losses at the gene ends were 3 bases for V and 8 bases for J; bases not matched to a gene: 7. Looked up from germline, CDR1 is KGHSH and CDR2 is LQKENI. CDR3 amino acids: CASSPIGQGSEKLFF. As DNA, the CDR3 is TGTGCCAGCTCACCGATCGGACAGGGGAGCGAAAAACTGTTTTTT.

The chain combines TRBV12-5 with TRBJ2-5; D is undetermined. CDR1 is LGHNT, CDR2 FRNRAP, per germline. The CDR3 length is 17 residues. The V and J ends lost 0 bases and 2 bases respectively, with 16 bases between them. CDR3: CASGLVQLTDGQETQYF. The CDR3 region has the DNA TGTGCTAGTGGTTTGGTACAGTTAACAGATGGGCAAGAGACCCAGTACTTC.

This clone appeared once. One end of the junction is discordant with germline, which a read error may explain. This sample includes further DNA sequences coding for the same CDR3. The V and J genes are TRBV5-1 and TRBJ2-3, with 7 bases identical to TRBD2. The CDR3 contains 16 residues. Per germline, CDR1 SGHRS and CDR2 YFSETQ. DNA for the CDR3: TGTGCCAGCAGCTTGGCCCCGGAGGCGGGGGTTGATACGCAGTATTTT. Translating gives CASSLAPEAGVDTQYF.

V gene TRBV20-1 combines with J gene TRBJ2-7; D remains unclear. The germline gives CDR1 DFQATT, CDR2 SNEGSKA (reference sequence). Trimming shortened V by 7 bases and J by 0 bases, and 7 bases separated the two germline ends. The CDR3 contains 11 residues. The CDR3 loop is CSGDNSYEQYF. The CDR3 bases are TGCAGTGGAGACAACTCCTACGAGCAGTACTTC.

The chain couples TRBV11-2 to TRBJ2-7; the D gene is possibly TRBD1 (7 bases). V lost 5 bases and J 5 bases, leaving 19 bases between the germline ends. CDR1 and CDR2 (germline): SGHAT, FQNNGV. This CDR3 contains 15 residues. CDR3 region: CASSPGAQGRHEQYF. CDR3 nucleotides: TGTGCCAGCAGCCCGGGGGCACAGGGGAGACACGAGCAGTACTTC.

The chain employs TRBV4-2 and TRBJ2-3, with 10 positions matching TRBD2. The length of the CDR3 is 15 residues. In germline, CDR1 is LGHNA, CDR2 YNFKEQ. V was clipped by 3 bases and J by 4 bases; unmatched bases: 4. In nucleotides, the CDR3 is TGTGCCAGCAGCCAGGGGACTAGCGAGCCAGATACGCAGTATTTT. Amino acid sequence: CASSQGTSEPDTQYF.

The genes are TRBV9 and TRBJ1-2, with unresolved D. The CDR3 spans 14 residues. CDR1 and CDR2 from the germline V gene are SGDLS and YYNGEE. V lost 4 bases to trimming and J lost 1 base, with 11 bases between them. The CDR3 bases are TGTGCCAGCAGCCCCGCGGTTCGTAACTATGGCTACACCTTC. Its translation: CASSPAVRNYGYTF. The full variable domain, its missing parts supplied by reference TRBV9 and TRBJ1-2, is DSGVTQTPKHLITATGQRVTLRCSPRSGDLSVYWYQQSLDQGLQFLIQYYNGEERAKGNILERFSAQQFPDLHSELNLSSLELGDSALYFCASSPAVRNYGYTFGSGTRLTVV.